This T cell receptor beta chain was recorded in a study of CD8+ T cells in alopecia areata. Study in general: The percentage of affected scalp area served as the score of severity for treated patients. Study-wide results and limits: Scalp clonality decreased significantly with tofacitinib, and so did expanded CD8+ clones among the top 100.

Germline lookup yields CDR1 SQVTM and CDR2 ANQGSEA. V dropped 0 bases and J dropped 3 bases, with 12 bases sitting between them. This CDR3 is 15 amino acids long. Sample treatment: oral pan-JAK inhibitor, 5-10 mg twice daily. Samples from alopecia areata patients were lesional scalp punch biopsies and peripheral blood. PBMCs yielded sorted CD4+ and CD8+ T cells. About this clone: What it binds is unknown.

In each case, RNA was isolated and then reverse transcribed into cDNA as the sequencing template. The assay was immunoSEQ multiplex PCR, and TCRdb's table has in-frame clones only and misses some. The table lists more than 150,000 clones, roughly three fifths of them singletons, with approximately 12% in the top ten. The sample in question was CD8+ T cells sorted from blood, obtained at week 24, from a patient treated with tofacitinib. This sequence originates from a human donor with alopecia areata. This chain uses TRBV29-1 with TRBJ2-1; possibly TRBD1 for D (6 bases). The CDR3 protein is CSVEDRDTSYNEQFF. The CDR3 nucleotides read TGCAGCGTTGAAGACCGGGACACCAGCTACAATGAGCAGTTCTTC.